This T cell receptor (beta chain) was identified during a study of blood T cell repertoires in COVID-19. Study-wide context: The study drew acute and convalescent COVID-19 samples from the United States, Italy and Spain. The analysed material was cDNA or gDNA that came from T cells, B-cell-depleted T cells, or PBMCs.

How the authors handled the data: For nucleated cells, counts were estimated from reference gene primer amplification. Produced via immunoSEQ multiplex PCR; TCRdb's table is partial and in-frame only. V and J calls plus clone size are reproduced from that table; the DNA served to infer D and trimming. The table includes approximately 51,000 clones, under 85% detected once. Germline CDR1 LNHDA, CDR2 SQIVND (reference sequence). This CDR3 is built from 13 residues. Between the trimmed V and J ends, which lost 3 bases and 7 bases, there was a span of 13 bases. A few counts support this clone. The sequence was obtained from a human donor in a cohort sampled during active COVID-19. The sequenced sample consisted of peripheral blood. This chain joins TRBV19 and TRBJ2-7; weak D call: TRBD1 (6 bases). The CDR3 region is CASSIVARGEQYF. The CDR3 nucleotides are TGTGCCAGTAGTATTGTCGCCAGGGGTGAGCAGTACTTC.